These T cell receptor beta chains were read from a single sample in a study of blood T cells in healthy people across ages. TCRdb re-called the 5' RACE reads with MiXCR, one entry per CDR3 protein. The table records around 2 million distinct CDR3 sequences, 39% of them present only once. The sequenced sample consisted of blood. The receptor source for this set is a human donor in good health. Both conserved end residues are part of each CDR3. The D gene is left open where the match is weak. Only some rows state a clone size, as once, few, many or a class for expanded clones.

few | - | TRBJ1-2 | TRBV24-1 | 12 | TGTGCCACCAGTCCCGGGGGCAATGGCTACACCTTC | CATSPGGNGYTF
- | - | TRBJ1-4 | TRBV29-1 | 13 | TGCAGCGTTGACGGGGGAAGTAATGAAAAACGGTTTTTT | CSVDGGSNEKRFF
- | - | TRBJ1-3 | TRBV6-2/TRBV6-3 | 16 | TGTGCCAGCAGTTACTCGACGGGGGAGACTGGAAACACCATATATTTT | CASSYSTGETGNTIYF
few | - | TRBJ2-1 | TRBV29-1 | 12 | TGCAGCGTTGAATATGGTGGAAATGAGCGGTTCTTC | CSVEYGGNERFF
- | - | TRBJ1-2 | TRBV29-1 | 13 | TGCAGCGTTGATGGGGATACTAACTATGGCTACACCTTC | CSVDGDTNYGYTF
few | TRBD2 | TRBJ2-7 | TRBV20-1 | 15 | TGCAGTGCTAGAGATGGGGCGGGGGGAACCTACGAGCAGTACTTC | CSARDGAGGTYEQYF
- | - | TRBJ2-1 | TRBV7-8 | 15 | TGTGCCAGCAGCGTAAGAGAGGTTTCCTACAATGAGCAGTTCTTC | CASSVREVSYNEQFF
- | - | TRBJ1-1 | TRBV12-3/TRBV12-4 | 16 | TGTGCCAGCAGCCCTCCCCCTAACCAGCTTCGGGGAGAAGCTTTCTTT | CASSPPPNQLRGEAFF
few | TRBD1 | TRBJ2-1 | TRBV6-5 | 14 | TGTGCCAGCAGTTACTCTTACAGGGGTAATCAGCAGTTCTTC | CASSYSYRGNQQFF
few | - | TRBJ1-5 | TRBV5-5 | 13 | TGTGCCAGCAGCCTTAATGGGGGACAGCCCCAGCATTTT | CASSLNGGQPQHF
- | - | TRBJ1-5 | TRBV20-1 | 15 | TGCAGTGCTACCCCGATCCAAGGGGAATATCAGCCCCAGCATTTT | CSATPIQGEYQPQHF
- | - | TRBJ1-2 | TRBV12-3/TRBV12-4 | 12 | TGTGCCAGCAGTTTCAACCCGACTGGGAACACCTTC | CASSFNPTGNTF
- | - | TRBJ1-5 | TRBV2 | 16 | TGTGCCAGCAGTGAAGGACAGACGAATAGCAATCAGCCCCAGCATTTT | CASSEGQTNSNQPQHF
- | TRBD1 | TRBJ1-2 | TRBV7-9 | 17 | TGTGCCAGCAGTTTAGAGGATAGTTGGGCAGGGGGCGATGGCTACACCTTC | CASSLEDSWAGGDGYTF
- | - | TRBJ2-7 | TRBV30 | 16 | TGTGCCTGGAGTGAGGACGGTAACATCCTTTCCTACGAGCAGTACTTC | CAWSEDGNILSYEQYF
many | - | TRBJ2-7 | TRBV7-2 | 14 | TGTGCCAGCAGCCCCCGGGGGCCACCCTACGAGCAGTACTTC | CASSPRGPPYEQYF
few | - | TRBJ2-1 | TRBV4-3 | 17 | TGCGCCAGCAGCCAAGATGTAGTGGGGGGGGCAAACAATGAGCAGTTCTTC | CASSQDVVGGANNEQFF
- | - | TRBJ2-7 | TRBV7-9 | 13 | TGTGCCAGCAGCTTAGCAGCAGGGAAAGAGCAGTACTTC | CASSLAAGKEQYF
- | - | TRBJ2-7 | TRBV7-6 | 14 | TGTGCCAGCAGCGAGTCGGGCAGTCCCTACGAGCAGTACTTC | CASSESGSPYEQYF
few | - | TRBJ2-3 | TRBV9 | 13 | TGTGCCAGCAGCGTAGAGGAGACAGATACGCAGTATTTT | CASSVEETDTQYF
- | - | TRBJ1-1 | TRBV4-2 | 13 | TGTGCCAGCAGCCAAGAGGGGGCCGGAGAAGCTTTCTTT | CASSQEGAGEAFF
few | - | TRBJ2-7 | TRBV20-1 | 15 | TGCAGTGCTAGCGGTGTGGAGGGACGAACTTACGAGCAGTACTTC | CSASGVEGRTYEQYF
once | TRBD2 | TRBJ2-1 | TRBV4-3 | 18 | TGCGCCAGCAGCCGAAGATGGGGAGGTAGCGGGGGAGGAAATGAGCAGTTCTTC | CASSRRWGGSGGGNEQFF
- | - | TRBJ2-3 | TRBV4-1 | 14 | TGCGCCAGCAGCCAAGGACTAGGAGCAGATACGCAGTATTTT | CASSQGLGADTQYF
- | - | TRBJ1-2 | TRBV20-1 | 12 | TGCAGTGCTAGAGATCTTCAGGCTGGCTACACCTTC | CSARDLQAGYTF
- | TRBD2 | TRBJ2-5 | TRBV6-6 | 12 | TGTGCCAGCAGTGTGGGGGGGGAAGAGCAGTACTTC | CASSVGGEEQYF
- | - | TRBJ2-7 | TRBV10-3 | 12 | TGTGCCATCAGATCAGGGGCGGGCGAGCAGTACTTC | CAIRSGAGEQYF
few | TRBD1 | TRBJ2-7 | TRBV28 | 15 | TGTGCCAGCAGCACGACCGGGACAGGGGATTACGAGCAGTACTTC | CASSTTGTGDYEQYF
few | - | TRBJ2-1 | TRBV7-3 | 13 | TGTGCCAGCAGCATAAACCAGTTTGGTGAGCAGTTCTTC | CASSINQFGEQFF
few | TRBD1 | TRBJ2-5 | TRBV6-2/TRBV6-3 | 15 | TGTGCCAGCAGTTATGGGACAGGGACTTGGGAGACCCAGTACTTC | CASSYGTGTWETQYF
- | - | TRBJ1-2 | TRBV5-1 | 14 | TGCGCCAGCACCCAGGGAACCGCGGCCAGGGGCTACACCTTC | CASTQGTAARGYTF
few | - | TRBJ2-1 | TRBV12-3/TRBV12-4 | 17 | TGTGCCAGCAGTTTAGCGCTAACGGGGGCCCTGTACAATGAGCAGTTCTTC | CASSLALTGALYNEQFF
- | - | TRBJ2-1 | TRBV7-8 | 17 | TGTGCCAGCAGCTTACCGAGGGGTGTAGGAGACTACAATGAGCAGTTCTTC | CASSLPRGVGDYNEQFF
- | TRBD1 | TRBJ2-3 | TRBV7-9 | 19 | TGTGCCAGCAGCGCAATACTTGGACAGGGGGTATCAGGCACAGATACGCAGTATTTT | CASSAILGQGVSGTDTQYF
few | - | TRBJ2-4 | TRBV14 | 16 | TGTGCCAGCAGCCAAGGTTTTAAGGACTATACCGACATTCAGTACTTC | CASSQGFKDYTDIQYF
many | TRBD2 | TRBJ2-5 | TRBV5-1 | 16 | TGCGCCAGCAGCCCGGGGACTAGCGGGGGCCAAGAGACCCAGTACTTC | CASSPGTSGGQETQYF